What follows describes a single T cell receptor beta chain. Treatment defined: preoperative locoregional IRX-2 cytokine immunotherapy. This phase Ib study tested locoregional IRX-2 cytokine immunotherapy given before surgery. This specimen belongs to a study of preoperative IRX-2 immunotherapy in early breast cancer. This CDR3 contains 13 residues. V was cut by 0 bases and J by 6 bases, with 7 bases left in between. Germline values: CDR1 SGHRS, CDR2 YFSETQ. Repertoires were generated with immunoSEQ multiplex PCR, while TCRdb's copy carries only in-frame clones and drops some. Here the sample spans around 25,000 clones, roughly 90% being singletons.

This chain connects TRBV5-1 to TRBJ1-5, with D maybe TRBD1 (5 bases). Sequenced here: tumor tissue, sampled after IRX-2 immunotherapy. The clonotype originates from a human donor with breast cancer. The DNA of the CDR3 is TGCGCCAGCAGCTTGGACCAGGGTCAGCCCCAGCATTTT. Translating it yields CASSLDQGQPQHF.